This TCR beta chain was sequenced in a study of T cell changes during pregnancy in multiple sclerosis. This CDR3 has 13 amino acids. Trimming removed 3 bases from V and 8 bases from J, with 13 bases in between. Per germline, CDR1 SNHLY and CDR2 FYNNEI. Clones were read by immunoSEQ multiplex PCR, and TCRdb kept only the in-frame ones, dropping some. In the table there are 40,000 to 65,000 clones, roughly 92% of which are singletons. The receptor comes from a female donor with multiple sclerosis, enrolled in a pregnancy study. This chain connects TRBV2 to TRBJ1-2; possibly TRBD1 for D (6 bases). This specimen consisted of CD4+ T cells from peripheral blood mononuclear cells, obtained in the third trimester of pregnancy. CDR3 nucleotides: TGTGCCAGCAGTGACCAGGACAGAACAGGCTACACCTTC. Protein sequence: CASSDQDRTGYTF.